The clone carrying this T cell receptor beta chain was seen repeatedly, ten times or more. This sample was taken from a study of neurological immune-mediated disorders. From the 5' RACE reads, TCRdb called clonotypes with MiXCR, one entry per CDR3 protein. This sample has 95,000 or so distinct CDR3 sequences, with around 3.3% found just once. The CDR3 sequence is 16 residues long. CDR1 SGDLS and CDR2 YYNGEE come from the germline V gene. Trimming took 3 bases from V and 2 from J; bases not matched to a gene: 7. This clonotype was sampled from a woman aged 18-29 years with multiple sclerosis. The chain employs TRBV9 and TRBJ2-5; TRBD1 matches 10 bases. Sequencing was performed on PBMCs. The CDR3 reads CASSEGTGAIQETQYF. The DNA for the CDR3 is TGTGCCAGCAGCGAAGGGACAGGGGCTATACAAGAGACCCAGTACTTC.